This TCR beta chain was documented in a study of blood T cell repertoires in COVID-19. Study context: PBMCs, B-cell-depleted T cells, or T cells were the source of the cDNA or gDNA that made up the material.

Using immunoSEQ multiplex PCR, the repertoire was profiled, and TCRdb retains in-frame clones only, with some absent. The top ten hold about 1.1% of the sample, which has 400,000 or so clones, 75% to 90% seen once. Study members were between 18 and 89 years old and lived in 24 US regions. This clone was recorded once. Deletions cut 3 bases from V and 6 bases from J, with 12 bases between. CDR3 length: 14 residues. Germline lookup yields CDR1 MNHEY and CDR2 SVGEGT. The sample was PBMCs or T cells enriched from blood (not recorded which). The receptor's source is a man aged 25 to 40 who had recovered from COVID-19. V gene TRBV6-2 or TRBV6-3 combines with J gene TRBJ1-5; D perhaps matches TRBD1 (6 bases). The CDR3 sequence: CASSYLQGSQPQHF. The DNA of the CDR3 is TGTGCCAGCAGTTATCTACAGGGCAGTCAGCCCCAGCATTTT.